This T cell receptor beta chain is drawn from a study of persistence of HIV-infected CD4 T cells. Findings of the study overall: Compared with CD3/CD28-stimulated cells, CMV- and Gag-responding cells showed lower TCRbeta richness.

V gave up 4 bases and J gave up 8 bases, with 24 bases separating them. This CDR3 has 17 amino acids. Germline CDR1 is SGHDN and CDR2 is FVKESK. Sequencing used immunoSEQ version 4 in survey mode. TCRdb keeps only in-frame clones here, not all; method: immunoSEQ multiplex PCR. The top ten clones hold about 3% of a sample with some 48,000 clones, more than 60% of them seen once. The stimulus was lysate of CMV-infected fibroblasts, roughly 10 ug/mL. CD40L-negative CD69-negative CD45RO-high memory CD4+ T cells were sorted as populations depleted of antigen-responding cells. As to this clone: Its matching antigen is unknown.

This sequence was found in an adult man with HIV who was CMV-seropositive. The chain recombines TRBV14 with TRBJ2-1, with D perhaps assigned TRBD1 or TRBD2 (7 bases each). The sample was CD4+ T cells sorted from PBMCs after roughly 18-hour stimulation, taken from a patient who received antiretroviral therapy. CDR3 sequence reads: CASSLRQGLSSTDEQFF. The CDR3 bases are TGTGCCAGCAGCCTTAGACAGGGACTAAGCTCGACCGATGAGCAGTTCTTC.